Shown below are 18 T cell receptor beta chains from a single sample sequenced in a study of cytomegalovirus exposure and HLA in healthy donors. The PCR employed 60 Vbeta primers together with 13 Jbeta primers. Method: immunoSEQ multiplex PCR; TCRdb's copy keeps in-frame clones and lacks some. The table records 190,000 or so clones, 80% of them present only once. Source material: PBMCs. These receptors were collected from a boy aged 10-17 years in good health and CMV-seronegative.

This clone was seen just once. The chain is built from TRBV2 and TRBJ2-5; 11 bases are shared with TRBD2. V shed 7 bases and J 5 bases; nucleotides not matched to a gene: 6. Germline assignment: CDR1 SNHLY and CDR2 FYNNEI. This CDR3 is built from 14 residues. CDR3 coding DNA: TGTGCCAGCAATTTACTAGCGGGGGAGGAGACCCAGTACTTC. Translated: CASNLLAGEETQYF.

This sequence joins TRBV6-1 and TRBJ1-1; 9 bases are a match to TRBD1. CDR1 and CDR2 from the germline V gene are MNHNS and SASEGT. Trimming cost V 3 bases and J 11 bases; bases outside gene matches: 13. The CDR3 is 15 amino acids. The CDR3 sequence is CASSERWDRVGDAFF. The DNA of the CDR3 is TGTGCCAGCAGTGAGCGCTGGGACAGGGTTGGAGACGCTTTCTTT.

The gene calls are TRBV7-8 and TRBJ1-2; 7 bases align to TRBD1. V dropped 4 bases and J dropped 4; count of bases not matched to a gene: 9. This CDR3 contains 15 residues. Germline CDR1 and CDR2: SGHVS and FQNEAQ. The CDR3 protein is CASSSKGTVFYGYTF. For the CDR3, the DNA is TGTGCCAGCAGCTCGAAGGGGACAGTTTTCTATGGCTACACCTTC.

A few counts support this clone. The chain joins TRBV29-1 to TRBJ1-3; D unclear. The CDR3 has 12 residues. Trimming removed 2 bases at V and 0 bases at J, with 2 bases between. Germline V gene data show CDR1 as SQVTM and CDR2 as ANQGSEA. For the CDR3, the DNA is TGCAGCGTTGAACTCTCTGGAAACACCATATATTTT. Residues: CSVELSGNTIYF.

This chain links TRBV20-1 with TRBJ1-1; unclear D gene. The CDR3 runs 11 residues. The V gene's germline CDR1 is DFQATT and CDR2 SNEGSKA (reference sequence). Trimming pared 7 bases from V and 5 bases from J, leaving 11 bases between. The chain's CDR3 is CSVRGWTEAFF. CDR3 sequence (DNA): TGCAGTGTTCGAGGGTGGACTGAAGCTTTCTTT.

Here the CDR3 reads CASSQLRNQPQHF. In DNA, the CDR3 is TGCGCCAGCAGCCAACTACGCAATCAGCCCCAGCATTTT. The rearrangement joins TRBV4-1 to TRBJ1-5, with D uncertain. The CDR3 length is 13 residues. CDR1 and CDR2 from the germline V gene are MGHRA and YSYEKL. V lost 2 bases, J lost 2 bases, and 4 bases lay in between.

CDR3 coding DNA: TGTGCCAGCAGCTTATCGGGGTGGGGACAGGGGGTACCCTTTGGAGCTTTCTTT. It yields the protein CASSLSGWGQGVPFGAFF. This chain connects TRBV7-9 to TRBJ1-1; 11 nucleotides line up with TRBD1. After removal of 2 bases from V and 10 bases from J, the junction contained 18 bases not matched to a gene. The CDR3 has 18 residues. Germline values: CDR1 SEHNR, CDR2 FQNEAQ (reference sequence).

The rearrangement links TRBV6-1 to TRBJ1-1; D is possibly TRBD1 (6 bases). CDR3 length: 13 amino acids. The germline CDR1 and CDR2 sequences are MNHNS and SASEGT. V gave up 8 bases and J gave up 6 bases, with 16 bases separating them. Here the CDR3 reads CASEWGQSSEAFF. The CDR3, as DNA: TGTGCCAGCGAGTGGGGGCAGTCCTCTGAAGCTTTCTTT.

The chain has TRBV30 and TRBJ2-5, with D perhaps matching TRBD1 (6 bases). This CDR3 spans 16 amino acids. Germline loops: CDR1 GTSNPN, CDR2 SVGIG (reference sequence). V was cut by 2 bases and J by 3 bases, with 19 bases left in between. The CDR3 sequence is CAWSQTTGRVEETQYF. CDR3 DNA: TGTGCCTGGAGTCAAACGACAGGTCGGGTGGAAGAGACCCAGTACTTC.

V and J are TRBV20-1 and TRBJ1-2; perhaps TRBD1 as D (6 bases). CDR1 is DFQATT, CDR2 SNEGSKA, per germline (reference sequence). The CDR3 runs 11 residues. The germline V and J ends were trimmed by 5 bases and 8 bases, with 12 bases remaining between them. This chain's CDR3 is CSAPGTYGYTF. Written as DNA, the CDR3 is TGCAGTGCTCCCGGGACATACGGCTACACCTTC.

V and J are TRBV15 and TRBJ2-1; 7 bases agree with TRBD1. Germline V gene data show CDR1 as LNHNV and CDR2 as YYDKDF (reference sequence). V trimming: 3 bases; J trimming: 2 bases; junction bases outside the gene matches: 7. This CDR3 is built from 16 residues. The CDR3 DNA sequence: TGTGCCACCAGCAGGCCCCGGACAGGCGCCTACAATGAGCAGTTCTTC. This sequence encodes CATSRPRTGAYNEQFF.

V is TRBV7-9 and J is TRBJ1-5; D is uncertain. The CDR3 contains 14 residues. Per germline, CDR1 SEHNR and CDR2 FQNEAQ (reference sequence). V dropped 1 base and J dropped 5 bases, with 9 bases sitting between them. CDR3 in DNA: TGTGCCAGCAGCTTAGGAGACACTTATCAGCCCCAGCATTTT. Translation gives CASSLGDTYQPQHF.

This clone has just a few counts. The V and J genes are TRBV11-2 and TRBJ1-1; the D gene is possibly TRBD1 (5 bases). The germline CDR1 and CDR2 sequences are SGHAT and FQNNGV. V gave up 0 bases and J gave up 8 bases, with 22 bases separating them. CDR3 length: 17 residues. In DNA form, the CDR3 reads TGTGCCAGCAGCTTAGAGTATCAGGGCCGGATCATGGGGGAAGCTTTCTTT. Protein sequence: CASSLEYQGRIMGEAFF. Using reference TRBV11-2 and TRBJ1-1 for the parts outside the CDR3, the full variable domain is EAGVAQSPRYKIIEKRQSVAFWCNPISGHATLYWYQQILGQGPKLLIQFQNNGVVDDSQLPKDRFSAERLKGVDSTLKIQPAKLEDSAVYLCASSLEYQGRIMGEAFFGQGTRLTVV.

The chain recombines TRBV11-2 with TRBJ2-7; D possibly corresponds to TRBD2 (7 bases). Germline CDR1 reads SGHAT; CDR2 reads FQNNGV. V dropped 8 bases and J dropped 3 bases, with 17 bases sitting between them. The CDR3 sequence is 14 residues long. The CDR3 loop reads CASLKGVAGYEQYF. CDR3 nucleotides: TGTGCCAGCTTAAAGGGGGTAGCGGGCTACGAGCAGTACTTC.

The CDR3 here is CASSYSSGQNTEAFF. The CDR3 DNA is TGTGCCAGCAGTTACTCGTCAGGGCAGAACACTGAAGCTTTCTTT. The V and J genes are TRBV6-5 and TRBJ1-1; maybe TRBD1 (5 bases). The CDR3 consists of 15 residues. CDR1 is MNHEY and CDR2 is SVGAGI in the germline V gene. Trimming left V 0 bases short and J 1 base short, with 9 bases between.

The chain has TRBV19 and TRBJ2-2, with 9 bases aligning to TRBD1. This CDR3 has 15 residues. Germline assignment: CDR1 LNHDA and CDR2 SQIVND (reference sequence). Trimming at V came to 5 bases and at J to 4 bases, leaving 5 bases not matched to a gene. The CDR3 coding sequence is TGTGCCAGTAGTGCGACAGGGGGTTCCACCGGGGAGCTGTTTTTT. It specifies CASSATGGSTGELFF.

V and J are TRBV6-1 and TRBJ1-5, with 9 bases that match TRBD1. This CDR3 has 16 residues. The V gene end was trimmed by 2 bases and the J gene end by 6 bases; junction bases not matched to a gene: 8. CDR1 MNHNS and CDR2 SASEGT come from the germline V gene. The CDR3 DNA sequence: TGTGCCAGCAGTGAATTAGCGGGGACAGGGCGTCAGCCCCAGCATTTT. Encoded protein: CASSELAGTGRQPQHF.

The chain recombines TRBV30 with TRBJ2-3; the match to TRBD2 covers 7 bases. Germline V gives CDR1 GTSNPN, CDR2 SVGIG (reference sequence). Trimming at V came to 0 bases and at J to 0 bases, leaving 15 bases not matched to a gene. The CDR3 length is 19 residues. The CDR3 sequence: CAWSVGSGLAFTSTDTQYF. CDR3 sequence (DNA): TGTGCCTGGAGTGTAGGTAGCGGGCTCGCTTTTACTAGCACAGATACGCAGTATTTT.